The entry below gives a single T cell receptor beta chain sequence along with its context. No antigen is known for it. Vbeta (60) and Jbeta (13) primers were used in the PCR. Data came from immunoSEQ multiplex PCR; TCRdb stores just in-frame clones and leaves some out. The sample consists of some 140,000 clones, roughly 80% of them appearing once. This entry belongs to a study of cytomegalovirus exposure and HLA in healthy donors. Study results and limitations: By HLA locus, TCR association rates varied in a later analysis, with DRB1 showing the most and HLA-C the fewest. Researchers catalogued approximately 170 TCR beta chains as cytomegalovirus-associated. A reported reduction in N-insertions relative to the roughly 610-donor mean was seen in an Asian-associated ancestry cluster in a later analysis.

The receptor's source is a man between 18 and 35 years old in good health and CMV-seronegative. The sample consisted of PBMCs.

The CDR3 sequence is CSVAIPTRGPPNTEAFF. The CDR3 DNA reads as TGCAGCGTTGCGATTCCTACCCGAGGGCCACCTAACACTGAAGCTTTCTTT. The J gene is TRBJ1-1, the V gene TRBV29-1; the D is unclear. Deletions cut 4 bases from V and 2 bases from J, with 23 bases between. The CDR3 totals 17 residues. Per germline, CDR1 SQVTM and CDR2 ANQGSEA.